These 4 T cell receptor beta chains were sequenced from one sample in a study of cytomegalovirus exposure and HLA in healthy donors. The repertoire was sequenced with immunoSEQ multiplex PCR; TCRdb's copy has only in-frame clones and lacks some. This sample yields about 160,000 clones, of which approximately 87% are seen a single time; roughly 6% belongs to the top ten. Sequenced material: PBMCs. These receptors originate from a woman in her twenties or thirties in good health and CMV-seronegative.

The rearrangement links TRBV27 to TRBJ2-2; D is ambiguous. V was cut by 5 bases and J by 1 base, with 8 bases left in between. Germline CDR1 and CDR2: MNHEY and SMNVEV (reference sequence). This CDR3 region has 14 residues. DNA of the CDR3: TGTGCCAGCAGTATACACAAGAACACCGGGGAGCTGTTTTTT. Translating it yields CASSIHKNTGELFF.

The CDR3 reads CASSSLMSTDTQYF. CDR3 coding DNA: TGCGCCAGCAGCTCCCTAATGTCCACAGATACGCAGTATTTT. The chain joins TRBV5-1 to TRBJ2-3; D is uncertain. Germline-derived CDR1 and CDR2 are SGHRS and YFSETQ. The ends were cut back, 3 bases at V and 2 bases at J, with 10 bases in the middle. CDR3 length: 14 amino acids.

This chain joins TRBV4-1 and TRBJ2-7, with TRBD1 matching 10 bases. CDR3 length: 16 residues. Germline lookup yields CDR1 MGHRA and CDR2 YSYEKL. V lost 0 bases, J lost 4 bases, and 6 bases stayed unmatched. CDR3 nucleotides: TGCGCCAGCAGCCAAGACCGGGACAGGGGTTCTTACGAGCAGTACTTC. It is translated as CASSQDRDRGSYEQYF.

The genes are TRBV30 and TRBJ2-3; D could derive from TRBD1 or TRBD2 (5 bases each). Germline V gene data show CDR1 as GTSNPN and CDR2 as SVGIG (reference sequence). There are 15 residues in the CDR3. Trimming took 3 bases from V and 0 from J, leaving 13 bases between them. CDR3 bases: TGTGCCTGGAGCGGGGCGAGGACTAGCACAGATACGCAGTATTTT. It encodes CAWSGARTSTDTQYF. The full variable domain, rest sourced from reference TRBV30 and TRBJ2-3, is SQTIHQWPATLVQPVGSPLSLECTVEGTSNPNLYWYRQAAGRGLQLLFYSVGIGQISSEVPQNLSASRPQDRQFILSSKKLLLSDSGFYLCAWSGARTSTDTQYFGPGTRLTVL.